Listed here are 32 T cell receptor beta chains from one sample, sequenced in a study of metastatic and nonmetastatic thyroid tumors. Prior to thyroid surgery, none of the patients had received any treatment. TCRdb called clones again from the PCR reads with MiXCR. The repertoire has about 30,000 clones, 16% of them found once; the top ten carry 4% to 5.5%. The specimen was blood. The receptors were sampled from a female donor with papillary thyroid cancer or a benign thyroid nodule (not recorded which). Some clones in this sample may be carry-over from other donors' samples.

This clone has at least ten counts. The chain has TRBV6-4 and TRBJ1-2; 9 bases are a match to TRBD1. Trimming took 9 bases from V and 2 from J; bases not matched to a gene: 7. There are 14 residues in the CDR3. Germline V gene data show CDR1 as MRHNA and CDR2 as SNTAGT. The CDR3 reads CARRGQGGNYGYTF. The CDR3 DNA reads TGTGCCAGGAGGGGACAGGGAGGAAACTATGGCTACACCTTC.

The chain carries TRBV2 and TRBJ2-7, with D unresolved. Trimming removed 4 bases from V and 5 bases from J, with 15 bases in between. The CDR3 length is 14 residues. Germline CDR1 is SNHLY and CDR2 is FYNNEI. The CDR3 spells CASSGHSGTNEQYF. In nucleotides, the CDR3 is TGTGCCAGCAGTGGTCACAGTGGTACCAACGAGCAGTACTTC.

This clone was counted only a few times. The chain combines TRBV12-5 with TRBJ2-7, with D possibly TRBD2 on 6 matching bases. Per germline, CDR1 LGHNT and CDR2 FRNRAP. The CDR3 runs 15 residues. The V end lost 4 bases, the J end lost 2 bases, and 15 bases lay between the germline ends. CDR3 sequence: CASGSPLGEAYEQYF. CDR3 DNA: TGTGCTAGTGGTTCCCCTCTCGGGGAGGCCTACGAGCAGTACTTC.

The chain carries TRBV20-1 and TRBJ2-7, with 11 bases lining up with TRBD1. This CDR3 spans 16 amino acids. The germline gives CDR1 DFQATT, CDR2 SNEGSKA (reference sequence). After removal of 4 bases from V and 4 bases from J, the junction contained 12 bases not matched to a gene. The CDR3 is CSAISGWGQGVYEQYF. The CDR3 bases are TGCAGTGCTATCAGTGGGTGGGGACAGGGGGTTTACGAGCAGTACTTC.

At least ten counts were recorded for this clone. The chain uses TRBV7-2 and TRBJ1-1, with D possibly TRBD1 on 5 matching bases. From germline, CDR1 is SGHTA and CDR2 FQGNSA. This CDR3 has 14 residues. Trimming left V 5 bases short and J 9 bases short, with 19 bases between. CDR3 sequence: CASSQTSGGGKAFF. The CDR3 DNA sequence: TGTGCCAGCAGCCAAACATCAGGTGGGGGAAAAGCTTTCTTT.

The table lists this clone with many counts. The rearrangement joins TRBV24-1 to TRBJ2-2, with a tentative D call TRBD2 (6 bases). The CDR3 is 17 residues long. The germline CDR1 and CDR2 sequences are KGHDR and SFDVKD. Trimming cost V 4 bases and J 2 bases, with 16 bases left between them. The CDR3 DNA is TGTGCCACCAGTGACCAAACTGGGCGGGGAAACACCGGGGAGCTGTTTTTT. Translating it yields CATSDQTGRGNTGELFF.

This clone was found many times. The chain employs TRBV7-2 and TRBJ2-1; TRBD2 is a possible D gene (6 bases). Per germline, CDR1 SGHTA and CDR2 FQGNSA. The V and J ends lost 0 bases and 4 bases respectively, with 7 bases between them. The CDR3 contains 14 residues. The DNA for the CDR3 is TGTGCCAGCAGCTTAGCGGGAGGTTACAATGAGCAGTTCTTC. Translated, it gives CASSLAGGYNEQFF.

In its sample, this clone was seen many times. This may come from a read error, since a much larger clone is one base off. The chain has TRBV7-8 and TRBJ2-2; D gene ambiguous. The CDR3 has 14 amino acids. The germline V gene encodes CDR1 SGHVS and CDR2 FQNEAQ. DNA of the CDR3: TGTGCCGGCAGTTTGATGGGTCACACCGGGGAGCTGTTTTTT. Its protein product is CAGSLMGHTGELFF.

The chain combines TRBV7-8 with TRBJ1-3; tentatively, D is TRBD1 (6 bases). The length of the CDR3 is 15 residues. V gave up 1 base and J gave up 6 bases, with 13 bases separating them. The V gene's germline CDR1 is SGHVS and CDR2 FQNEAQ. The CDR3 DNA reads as TGTGCCAGCAGCTTAGGGAAAGGGGGTACAAACACCATATATTTT. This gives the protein CASSLGKGGTNTIYF.

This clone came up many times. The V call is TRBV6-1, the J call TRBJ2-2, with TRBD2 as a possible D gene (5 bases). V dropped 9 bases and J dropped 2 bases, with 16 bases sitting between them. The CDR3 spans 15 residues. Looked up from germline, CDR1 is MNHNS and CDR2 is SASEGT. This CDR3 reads CASFVRAANTGELFF. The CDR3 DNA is TGTGCCAGTTTCGTAAGAGCGGCCAACACCGGGGAGCTGTTTTTT.

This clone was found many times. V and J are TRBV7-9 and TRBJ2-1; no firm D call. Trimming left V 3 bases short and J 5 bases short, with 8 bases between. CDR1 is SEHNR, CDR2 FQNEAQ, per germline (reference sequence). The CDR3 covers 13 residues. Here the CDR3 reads CASSLMANNEQFF. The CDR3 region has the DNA TGTGCCAGCAGCTTGATGGCAAACAATGAGCAGTTCTTC.

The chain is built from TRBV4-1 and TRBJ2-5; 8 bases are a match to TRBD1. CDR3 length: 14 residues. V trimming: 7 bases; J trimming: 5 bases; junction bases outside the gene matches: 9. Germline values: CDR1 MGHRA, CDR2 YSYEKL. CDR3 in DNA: TGCGCCAGCATCCTGACAGGGGCGGTGGAGACCCAGTACTTC. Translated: CASILTGAVETQYF.

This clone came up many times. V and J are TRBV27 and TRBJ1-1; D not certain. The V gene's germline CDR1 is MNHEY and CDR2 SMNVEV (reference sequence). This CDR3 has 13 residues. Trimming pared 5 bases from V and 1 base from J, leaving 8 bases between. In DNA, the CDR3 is TGTGCCAGCAGTCCCGGACGGAACACTGAAGCTTTCTTT. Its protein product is CASSPGRNTEAFF.

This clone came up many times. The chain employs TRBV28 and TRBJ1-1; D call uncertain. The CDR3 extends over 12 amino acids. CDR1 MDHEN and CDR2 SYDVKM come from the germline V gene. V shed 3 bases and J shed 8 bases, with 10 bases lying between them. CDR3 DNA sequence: TGTGCCAGCAGTTTTGGGCGAGGCGAAGCTTTCTTT. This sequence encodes CASSFGRGEAFF.

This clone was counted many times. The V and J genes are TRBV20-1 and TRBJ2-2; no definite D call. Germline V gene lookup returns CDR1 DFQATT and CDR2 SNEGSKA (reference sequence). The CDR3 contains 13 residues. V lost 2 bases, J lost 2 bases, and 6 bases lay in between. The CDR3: CSARILNTGELFF. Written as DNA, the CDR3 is TGCAGTGCTAGAATCCTTAACACCGGGGAGCTGTTTTTT.

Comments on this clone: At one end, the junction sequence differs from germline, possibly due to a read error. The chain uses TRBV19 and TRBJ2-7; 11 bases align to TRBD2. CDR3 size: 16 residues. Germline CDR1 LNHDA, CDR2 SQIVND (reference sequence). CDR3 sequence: CASSAWGLADNYEQYF. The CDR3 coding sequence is TGTGCCAGTAGCGCCTGGGGACTAGCGGACAACTACGAACAGTACTTC.

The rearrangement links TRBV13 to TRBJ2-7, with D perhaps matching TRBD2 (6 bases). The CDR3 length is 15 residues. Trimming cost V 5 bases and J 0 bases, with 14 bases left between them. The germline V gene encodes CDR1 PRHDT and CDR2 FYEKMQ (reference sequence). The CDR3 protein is CASSTGTHSSYEQYF. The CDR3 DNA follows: TGTGCCAGCAGCACCGGGACTCATAGCTCCTACGAGCAGTACTTC.

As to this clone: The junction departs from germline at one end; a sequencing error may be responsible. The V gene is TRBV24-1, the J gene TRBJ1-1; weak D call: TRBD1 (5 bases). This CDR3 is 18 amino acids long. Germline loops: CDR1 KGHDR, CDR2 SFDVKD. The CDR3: CATSAGGFYDSVNTEALF. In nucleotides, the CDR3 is TGTGCCACCAGTGCCGGAGGGTTTTATGACAGCGTGAACACCGAAGCTCTCTTT.

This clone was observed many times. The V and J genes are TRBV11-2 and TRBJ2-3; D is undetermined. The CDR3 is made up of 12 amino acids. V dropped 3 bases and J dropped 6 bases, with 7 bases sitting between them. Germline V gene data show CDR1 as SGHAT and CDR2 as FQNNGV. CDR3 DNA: TGTGCCAGCAGCTTGACAACGGATACGCAGTATTTT. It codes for CASSLTTDTQYF.

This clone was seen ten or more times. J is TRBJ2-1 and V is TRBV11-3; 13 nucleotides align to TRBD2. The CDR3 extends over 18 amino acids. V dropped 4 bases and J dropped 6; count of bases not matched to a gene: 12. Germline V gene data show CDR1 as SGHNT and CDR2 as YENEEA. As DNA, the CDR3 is TGTGCCAGCAGCTCACCCAGACTAGCGGGAGGTCTAATCAATGAGCAGTTCTTC. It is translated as CASSSPRLAGGLINEQFF.

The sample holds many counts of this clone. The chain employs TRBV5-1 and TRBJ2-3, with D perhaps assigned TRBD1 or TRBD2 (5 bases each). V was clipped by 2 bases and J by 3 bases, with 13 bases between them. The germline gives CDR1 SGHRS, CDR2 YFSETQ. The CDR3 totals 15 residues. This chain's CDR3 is CASSLGAGATDTQYF. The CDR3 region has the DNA TGCGCCAGCAGCTTAGGGGCCGGGGCTACAGATACGCAGTATTTT. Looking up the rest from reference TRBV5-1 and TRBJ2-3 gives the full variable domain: KAGVTQTPRYLIKTRGQQVTLSCSPISGHRSVSWYQQTPGQGLQFLFEYFSETQRNKGNFPGRFSGRQFSNSRSEMNVSTLELGDSALYLCASSLGAGATDTQYFGPGTRLTVL.

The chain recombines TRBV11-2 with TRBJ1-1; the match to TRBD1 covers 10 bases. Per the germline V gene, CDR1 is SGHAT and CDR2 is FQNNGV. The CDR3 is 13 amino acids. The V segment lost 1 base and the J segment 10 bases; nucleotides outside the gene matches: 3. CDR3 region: CASSLAGQGGAFF. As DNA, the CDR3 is TGTGCCAGCAGCTTAGCTGGACAGGGGGGAGCTTTCTTT.

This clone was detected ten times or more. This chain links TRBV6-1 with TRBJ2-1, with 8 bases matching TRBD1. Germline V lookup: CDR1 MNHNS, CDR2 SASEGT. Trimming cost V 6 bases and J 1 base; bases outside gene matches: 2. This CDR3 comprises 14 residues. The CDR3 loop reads CASRGTGSYNEQFF. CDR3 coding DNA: TGTGCCAGCAGGGGGACAGGATCCTACAATGAGCAGTTCTTC.

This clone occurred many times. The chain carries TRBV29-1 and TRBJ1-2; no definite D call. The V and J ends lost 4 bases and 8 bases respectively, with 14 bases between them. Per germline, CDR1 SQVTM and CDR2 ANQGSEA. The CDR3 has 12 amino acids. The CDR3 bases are TGCAGCGTTGTGGTCTCCGGCTGGGGCTACACCTTC. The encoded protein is CSVVVSGWGYTF.

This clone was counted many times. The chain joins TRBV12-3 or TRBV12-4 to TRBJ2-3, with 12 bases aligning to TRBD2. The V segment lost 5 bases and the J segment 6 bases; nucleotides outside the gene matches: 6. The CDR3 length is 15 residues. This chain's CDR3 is CASSTSTSGSDTQYF. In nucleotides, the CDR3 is TGTGCCAGCAGTACCTCGACTAGCGGGAGTGATACGCAGTATTTT.

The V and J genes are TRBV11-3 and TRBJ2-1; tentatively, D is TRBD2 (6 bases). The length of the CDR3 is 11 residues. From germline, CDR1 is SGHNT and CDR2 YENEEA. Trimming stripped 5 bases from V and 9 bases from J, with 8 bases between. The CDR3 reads CASSRGVEQFF. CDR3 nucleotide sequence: TGTGCCAGCAGCCGCGGGGTTGAGCAGTTCTTC. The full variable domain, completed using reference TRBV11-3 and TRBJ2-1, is EAGVVQSPRYKIIEKKQPVAFWCNPISGHNTLYWYLQNLGQGPELLIRYENEEAVDDSQLPKDRFSAERLKGVDSTLKIQPAELGDSAVYLCASSRGVEQFFGPGTRLTVL.

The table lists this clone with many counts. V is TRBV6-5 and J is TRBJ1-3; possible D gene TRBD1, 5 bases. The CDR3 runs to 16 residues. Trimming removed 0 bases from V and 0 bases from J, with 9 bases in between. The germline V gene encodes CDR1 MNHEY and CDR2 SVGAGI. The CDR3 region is CASSYSPGHSGNTIYF. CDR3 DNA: TGTGCCAGCAGTTACTCACCAGGGCACTCTGGAAACACCATATATTTT.

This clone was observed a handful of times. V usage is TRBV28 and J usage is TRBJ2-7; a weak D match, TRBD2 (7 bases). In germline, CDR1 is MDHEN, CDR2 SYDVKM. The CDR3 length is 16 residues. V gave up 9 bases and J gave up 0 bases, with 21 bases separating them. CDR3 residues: CARSHPMGGGSYEQYF. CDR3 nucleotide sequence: TGTGCCAGAAGTCACCCAATGGGAGGGGGCTCCTACGAGCAGTACTTC.

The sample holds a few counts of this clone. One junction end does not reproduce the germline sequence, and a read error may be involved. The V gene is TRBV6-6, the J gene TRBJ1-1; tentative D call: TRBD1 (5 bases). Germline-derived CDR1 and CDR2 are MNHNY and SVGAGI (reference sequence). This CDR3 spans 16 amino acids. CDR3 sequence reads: CASSERRGGMNTEAFF. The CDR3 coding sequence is TGTGCCAGTAGTGAACGACGCGGGGGGATGAACACTGAGGCTTTCTTT.

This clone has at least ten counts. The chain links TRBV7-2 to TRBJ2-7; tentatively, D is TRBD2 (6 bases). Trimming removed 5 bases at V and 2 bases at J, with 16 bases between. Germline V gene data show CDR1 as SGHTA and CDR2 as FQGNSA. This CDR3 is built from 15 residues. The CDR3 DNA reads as TGTGCCAGCAGCCTATCCTTCGGGAGAGCCTACGAGCAGTACTTC. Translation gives CASSLSFGRAYEQYF.

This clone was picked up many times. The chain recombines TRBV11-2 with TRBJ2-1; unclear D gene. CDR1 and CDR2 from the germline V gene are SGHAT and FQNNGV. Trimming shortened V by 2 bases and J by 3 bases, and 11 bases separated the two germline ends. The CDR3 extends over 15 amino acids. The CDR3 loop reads CASSLTLTNYNEQFF. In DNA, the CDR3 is TGTGCCAGCAGCTTAACCCTAACTAACTACAATGAGCAGTTCTTC.

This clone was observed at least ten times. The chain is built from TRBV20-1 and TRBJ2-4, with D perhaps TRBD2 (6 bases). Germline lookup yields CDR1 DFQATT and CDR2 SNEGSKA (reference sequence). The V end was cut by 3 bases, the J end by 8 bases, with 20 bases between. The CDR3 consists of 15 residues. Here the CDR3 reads CSASGPGAETDIQYF. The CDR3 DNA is TGCAGTGCTAGTGGGCCGGGAGCGGAGACTGACATTCAGTACTTC.